These 13 T cell receptor beta chains came from one sample sequenced in a study of blood T cell repertoires in COVID-19. Sequenced by immunoSEQ multiplex PCR; TCRdb stores in-frame clones only, minus some. The sample has tens of thousands of clones; 75% to 90% are singletons. Material: peripheral blood. These receptors came from a man in his fifties with active or convalescent COVID-19.

This chain joins TRBV20-1 and TRBJ2-7; no reliable D call. The germline gives CDR1 DFQATT, CDR2 SNEGSKA (reference sequence). V lost 3 bases and J 3 bases, leaving 9 bases between the germline ends. This CDR3 has 12 residues. The CDR3 DNA follows: TGCAGTGCTAGTGGGCCGCTCTACGAGCAGTACTTC. Translated, it gives CSASGPLYEQYF.

The rearrangement joins TRBV6-5 to TRBJ2-7; 15 positions match TRBD2. Per the germline V gene, CDR1 is MNHEY and CDR2 is SVGAGI. With 6 bases clipped from V and 3 bases from J, the junction kept 0 bases outside the gene matches. This CDR3 is 14 amino acids long. CDR3 in amino acids: CASRGLAGGYEQYF. The CDR3 DNA reads TGTGCCAGCAGGGGACTAGCGGGGGGCTACGAGCAGTACTTC.

CDR3 in DNA: TGTGCCAGCTGGACAGGGCAATATGAAGAAAAACTGTTTTTT. Its translation is CASWTGQYEEKLFF. This chain connects TRBV28 to TRBJ1-4, with 8 positions matching TRBD1. The germline V gene has CDR1 MDHEN and CDR2 SYDVKM. V lost 8 bases to trimming and J lost 8 bases; unmatched junction nucleotides: 10. The CDR3 totals 14 residues.

The CDR3 coding sequence is TGTGCCAGCAGCCCGGGGTCCCGGGGGGCCTGGGGTGAGCAGTTCTTC. Its translation is CASSPGSRGAWGEQFF. V and J are TRBV5-4 and TRBJ2-1, with a tentative D call TRBD2 (7 bases). Germline V CDR1 and CDR2: SGHNT, YYREEE (reference sequence). The CDR3 contains 16 residues. Trimming removed 4 bases from V and 9 bases from J, with 23 bases in between.

J is TRBJ1-2 and V is TRBV4-3, with D possibly TRBD1 on 5 matching bases. Germline V gene lookup returns CDR1 LGHNA and CDR2 YSLEER. The germline V and J ends were trimmed by 4 bases and 3 bases, with 15 bases remaining between them. The CDR3 loop spans 15 amino acids. CDR3: CASSPLIQEDYGYTF. CDR3 nucleotide sequence: TGCGCCAGCAGCCCACTTATACAGGAAGACTATGGCTACACCTTC.

This sequence joins TRBV6-2 or TRBV6-3 and TRBJ1-1; weak D call: TRBD1 (5 bases). Germline-derived CDR1 and CDR2 are MNHEY and SVGEGT. The CDR3 spans 14 residues. V was clipped by 0 bases and J by 8 bases, with 13 bases between them. The CDR3: CASSYSDILKEAFF. Written as DNA, the CDR3 is TGTGCCAGCAGTTACTCGGACATCCTGAAAGAAGCTTTCTTT.

The chain combines TRBV30 with TRBJ1-1; TRBD1 agrees at 8 bases. With 0 bases clipped from V and 8 bases from J, the junction kept 5 bases outside the gene matches. The germline V gene encodes CDR1 GTSNPN and CDR2 SVGIG (reference sequence). This CDR3 comprises 13 residues. CDR3 nucleotides: TGTGCCTGGAGTGTATCAGGGGGCCGGGAAGCTTTCTTT. Amino acids: CAWSVSGGREAFF.

V gene TRBV27 combines with J gene TRBJ2-1, with D possibly TRBD1 on 7 matching bases. Between the trimmed V and J ends, which lost 2 bases and 4 bases, there was a span of 12 bases. CDR3 length equals 15 residues. Germline assignment: CDR1 MNHEY and CDR2 SMNVEV (reference sequence). CDR3 loop: CASSLETGTYNEQFF. As DNA, the CDR3 is TGTGCCAGCAGTTTAGAGACAGGGACTTACAATGAGCAGTTCTTC.

J is TRBJ2-2 and V is TRBV11-2; perhaps TRBD2 as D (5 bases). The CDR3 runs to 16 residues. Between the trimmed V and J ends, which lost 2 bases and 0 bases, there was a span of 10 bases. Looked up from germline, CDR1 is SGHAT and CDR2 is FQNNGV. The CDR3: CASSLLRGSNTGELFF. CDR3 in DNA: TGTGCCAGCAGCTTACTCCGGGGATCGAACACCGGGGAGCTGTTTTTT.

By sample share, this clone is medium-sized. J is TRBJ1-4 and V is TRBV7-9, with TRBD1 identical over 7 bases. Germline V gives CDR1 SEHNR, CDR2 FQNEAQ (reference sequence). CDR3 length: 17 amino acids. Unmatched junction bases numbered 14, after V lost 6 bases and J lost 4 bases. The DNA for the CDR3 is TGTGCCAGCAGTACGGGCGAGGGGGCGCTTGGTAATGAAAAACTGTTTTTT. Protein sequence: CASSTGEGALGNEKLFF.

The genes are TRBV6-6 and TRBJ1-2; weak D call: TRBD1 (5 bases). Germline V gene lookup returns CDR1 MNHNY and CDR2 SVGAGI (reference sequence). The CDR3 has 14 amino acids. V dropped 2 bases and J dropped 8 bases, with 15 bases sitting between them. The CDR3: CASSYKTDLQGYTF. The CDR3 region has the DNA TGTGCCAGCAGTTACAAGACAGACCTTCAGGGCTACACCTTC.

This clone was observed a few times. This sequence joins TRBV21-1 and TRBJ1-1; TRBD1, the table's D call, lacks a check against the DNA. TRBV21-1 is shown as a pseudogene. This CDR3 has 15 amino acids. This chain's CDR3 is CASTLVQGLNTEAFF. The CDR3 DNA follows: TGTGCCAGCACCCTAGTACAGGGGCTAAACACTGAAGCTTTCTTT.

Written as DNA, the CDR3 is TGTGCCATCAGTGAGTCAGGGAGGACTGAAGCTTTCTTT. This codes for CAISESGRTEAFF. The chain recombines TRBV10-3 with TRBJ1-1; D is uncertain. Germline lookup yields CDR1 ENHRY and CDR2 SYGVKD. CDR3 length equals 13 residues. V was pared by 0 bases and J by 5 bases, with 7 bases between.